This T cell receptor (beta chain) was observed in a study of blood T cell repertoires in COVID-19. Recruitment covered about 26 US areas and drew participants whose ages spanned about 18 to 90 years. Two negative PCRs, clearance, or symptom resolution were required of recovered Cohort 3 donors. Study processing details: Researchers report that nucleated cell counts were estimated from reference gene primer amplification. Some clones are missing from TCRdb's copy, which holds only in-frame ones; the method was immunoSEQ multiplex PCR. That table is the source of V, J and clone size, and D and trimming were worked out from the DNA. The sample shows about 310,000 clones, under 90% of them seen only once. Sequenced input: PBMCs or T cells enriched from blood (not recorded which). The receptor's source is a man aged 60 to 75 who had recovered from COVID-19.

The CDR3 sequence is CATSPREGGSGYTF. CDR3 DNA: TGTGCCACCAGTCCTCGCGAGGGCGGAAGTGGCTACACCTTC. The V call is TRBV24-1, the J call TRBJ1-2; D ambiguous. The CDR3 is 14 amino acids. V shed 6 bases and J shed 7 bases, with 17 bases lying between them. Germline values: CDR1 KGHDR, CDR2 SFDVKD.